The next 8 T cell receptor beta chains were all read from a single sample in a study of post-analysis software for immune sequencing data. Study-level points and caveats: The five TRBV segments detected at higher frequency in patients than in controls included TRBV5-6, TRBV5-1 and TRBV20-1.

TCR beta cDNA libraries included unique molecular identifiers. TCRdb re-called the PCR reads through MiXCR, storing one row per CDR3 protein. The data hold approximately 730,000 distinct CDR3 sequences, with about 32% observed a single time. These receptors have no identified antigens. The sequencing input was blood. These receptors all stem from a girl under 18 with multiple sclerosis.

The chain carries TRBV5-6 and TRBJ1-5, with 9 positions matching TRBD1. This CDR3 has 17 residues. V lost 2 bases and J lost 2; bases outside the gene matches: 8. Germline CDR1 reads SGHDT; CDR2 reads YYEEEE. The CDR3 bases are TGTGCCAGCAGCTTCATGACAGGGGGTGGAGGCAATCAGCCCCAGCATTTT. Protein product: CASSFMTGGGGNQPQHF.

This clonotype has a handful of counts. The chain carries TRBV20-1 and TRBJ1-6, with D perhaps matching TRBD1 (6 bases). Trimming left V 1 base short and J 7 bases short, with 8 bases between. Germline V lookup: CDR1 DFQATT, CDR2 SNEGSKA (reference sequence). The CDR3 sequence is 13 residues long. The CDR3 region has the DNA TGCAGTGCTAGAGGGGACAACAATTCACCCCTCCACTTT. It is translated as CSARGDNNSPLHF.

Only a few counts were recorded for this clonotype. The chain uses TRBV24-1 and TRBJ2-3; maybe TRBD2 (5 bases). Germline V gene data show CDR1 as KGHDR and CDR2 as SFDVKD. This CDR3 has 15 residues. V was pared by 2 bases and J by 2 bases, with 10 bases between. This CDR3 is CATSDWTRNTDTQYF. CDR3 nucleotide sequence: TGTGCCACCAGTGATTGGACTCGGAACACAGATACGCAGTATTTT.

J is TRBJ2-1 and V is TRBV20-1, with TRBD2 matching over 9 bases. The junction had 15 bases not matched to a gene; V was cut back by 6 bases and J by 6 bases. The CDR3 is 16 residues long. Per the germline V gene, CDR1 is DFQATT and CDR2 is SNEGSKA (reference sequence). The DNA of the CDR3 is TGCAGTGCCAGATTTCCGAGACTAGCGGAGTTCAATGAGCAGTTCTTC. As protein: CSARFPRLAEFNEQFF.

In its sample, this clonotype was seen a few times. The chain is built from TRBV18 and TRBJ1-1; TRBD1 might be the D (6 bases). From germline, CDR1 is KGHSH and CDR2 LQKENI. The CDR3 sequence is 15 residues long. V lost 6 bases to trimming and J lost 2 bases, with 16 bases between them. CDR3: CASSLSRGPNTEAFF. In nucleotides, the CDR3 is TGTGCCAGCTCCCTAAGCCGGGGGCCTAACACTGAAGCTTTCTTT. Combining the CDR3 with reference TRBV18 and TRBJ1-1 gives the whole variable domain NAGVMQNPRHLVRRRGQEARLRCSPMKGHSHVYWYRQLPEEGLKFMVYLQKENIIDESGMPKERFSAEFPKEGPSILRIQQVVRGDSAAYFCASSLSRGPNTEAFFGQGTRLTVV.

This chain connects TRBV20-1 to TRBJ2-5; TRBD2 agrees at 7 bases. Trimming removed 4 bases from V and 2 bases from J; junction bases left unmatched: 10. This CDR3 is built from 15 residues. Germline CDR1 reads DFQATT; CDR2 reads SNEGSKA (reference sequence). The CDR3 loop reads CSATPWGGEQETQYF. CDR3 in DNA: TGCAGTGCTACCCCTTGGGGAGGGGAGCAAGAGACCCAGTACTTC.

This chain uses TRBV12-3 or TRBV12-4 with TRBJ2-3; D gene unclear. V was clipped by 5 bases and J by 0 bases, with 15 bases between them. There are 16 residues in the CDR3. This CDR3 is CASSRRTDPSTDTQYF. The CDR3 region has the DNA TGTGCCAGCAGTAGACGGACGGATCCTAGCACAGATACGCAGTATTTT.

This clonotype turned up a few times. The V and J genes are TRBV11-2 and TRBJ2-5; D uncertain. Trimming cost V 3 bases and J 9 bases, with 11 bases left between them. There are 12 residues in the CDR3. Germline CDR1 and CDR2: SGHAT and FQNNGV. CDR3 region: CASSLSSPPQYF. Written as DNA, the CDR3 is TGTGCCAGCAGCTTGTCAAGTCCCCCCCAGTACTTC.